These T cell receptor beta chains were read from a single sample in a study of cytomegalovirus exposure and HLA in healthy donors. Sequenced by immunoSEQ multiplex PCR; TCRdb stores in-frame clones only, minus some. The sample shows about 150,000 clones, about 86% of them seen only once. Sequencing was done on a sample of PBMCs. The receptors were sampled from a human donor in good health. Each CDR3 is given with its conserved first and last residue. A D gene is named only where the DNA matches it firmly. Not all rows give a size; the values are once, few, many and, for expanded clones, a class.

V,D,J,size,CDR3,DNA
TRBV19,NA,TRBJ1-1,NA,CASSRTMNTEAFF,TGTGCCAGTAGTCGGACTATGAACACTGAAGCTTTCTTT
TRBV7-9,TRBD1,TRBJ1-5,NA,CASAQTGMGNQPQHF,TGTGCCTCGGCCCAGACAGGGATGGGCAATCAGCCCCAGCATTTT
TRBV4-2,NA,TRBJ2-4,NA,CASSQPPDIQYF,TGTGCCAGCAGCCAACCCCCTGACATTCAGTACTTC
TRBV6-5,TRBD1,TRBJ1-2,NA,CASRGDRNVNYGYTF,TGTGCCAGCAGGGGGGACAGGAACGTTAACTATGGCTACACCTTC
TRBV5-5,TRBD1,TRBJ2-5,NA,CASSLILRTGPQETQYF,TGTGCCAGCAGCTTGATACTCCGGACAGGGCCCCAAGAGACCCAGTACTTC
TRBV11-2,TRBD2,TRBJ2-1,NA,CASSQGAGGSYNEQFF,TGTGCCAGCAGCCAAGGAGCGGGAGGGTCCTACAATGAGCAGTTCTTC
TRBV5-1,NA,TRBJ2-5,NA,CASSFPGQTETQYF,TGCGCCAGCAGCTTCCCGGGACAAACAGAGACCCAGTACTTC
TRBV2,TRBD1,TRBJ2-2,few,CASRLEGTVWSTGELFF,TGTGCCAGCAGATTAGAAGGGACAGTTTGGTCAACCGGGGAGCTGTTTTTT
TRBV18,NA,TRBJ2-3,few,CASSPPEATDTQYF,TGTGCCAGCTCACCACCTGAAGCTACAGATACGCAGTATTTT
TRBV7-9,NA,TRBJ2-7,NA,CASSLKVQGNPYEQYF,TGTGCCAGCAGCTTAAAGGTCCAGGGAAACCCCTACGAGCAGTACTTC
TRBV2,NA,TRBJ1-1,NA,CASSDLVVNTEAFF,TGTGCCAGCAGTGATCTAGTAGTGAACACTGAAGCTTTCTTT
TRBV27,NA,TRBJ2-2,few,CASRPGLPTGELFF,TGTGCCAGCAGGCCGGGACTTCCCACCGGGGAGCTGTTTTTT
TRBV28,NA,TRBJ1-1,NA,CASSFVTGWEAFF,TGTGCCAGCAGTTTTGTGACAGGATGGGAAGCTTTCTTT
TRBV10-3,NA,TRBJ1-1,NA,CAIRARGDTEAFF,TGTGCCATCAGGGCTAGGGGTGACACTGAAGCTTTCTTT
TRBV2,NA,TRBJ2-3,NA,CASSSWTGTKSDTQYF,TGTGCCAGCAGTTCCTGGACAGGGACTAAATCGGATACGCAGTATTTT
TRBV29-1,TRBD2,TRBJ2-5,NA,CSARAGGETQYF,TGCAGCGCCAGAGCGGGGGGGGAGACCCAGTACTTC
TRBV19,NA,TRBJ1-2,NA,CASSIIERGVYGYTF,TGTGCCAGTAGTATAATCGAACGCGGGGTCTATGGCTACACCTTC
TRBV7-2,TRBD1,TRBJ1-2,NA,CASGTGDRGYTF,TGTGCCAGCGGAACAGGGGATAGAGGCTACACCTTC
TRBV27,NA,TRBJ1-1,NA,CASIAFTSNTEAFF,TGTGCCAGCATCGCGTTTACCTCGAACACTGAAGCTTTCTTT
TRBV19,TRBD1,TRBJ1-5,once,CASRPTGSGNQPQHF,TGTGCCAGTAGGCCGACAGGGTCTGGCAATCAGCCCCAGCATTTT
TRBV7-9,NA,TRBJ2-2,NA,CASSLGPSGVRTGELFF,TGTGCCAGCAGCTTAGGACCATCAGGGGTCCGCACCGGGGAGCTGTTTTTT
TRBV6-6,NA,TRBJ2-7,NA,CASSYSTSYEQYF,TGTGCCAGCAGTTACTCTACTTCCTACGAGCAGTACTTC
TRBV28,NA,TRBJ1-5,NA,CASSLFDVGRQKNKPQHF,TGTGCCAGCAGTTTATTTGATGTTGGCAGACAGAAGAACAAGCCCCAGCATTTT
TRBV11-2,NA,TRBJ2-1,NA,CASSFRPPAQDSIYNEQFF,TGTGCCAGCAGCTTTAGGCCCCCCGCCCAGGACTCGATTTACAATGAGCAGTTCTTC
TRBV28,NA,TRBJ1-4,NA,CASRLPRGGEDEKLFF,TGTGCCAGCAGACTCCCTCGAGGGGGAGAGGATGAAAAACTGTTTTTT
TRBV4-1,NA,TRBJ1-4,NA,CASSQPTGGEKLFF,TGCGCCAGCAGCCAACCCACCGGAGGTGAAAAACTGTTTTTT
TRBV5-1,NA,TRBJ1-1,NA,CASSRRASGTEAFF,TGCGCCAGCAGCCGCAGGGCTTCGGGCACTGAAGCTTTCTTT
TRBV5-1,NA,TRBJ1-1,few,CASSLGVTGEAFF,TGCGCCAGCAGCTTGGGGGTCACGGGGGAAGCTTTCTTT
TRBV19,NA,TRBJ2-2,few,CASRQFWANTGELFF,TGTGCCAGTAGACAGTTTTGGGCGAACACCGGGGAGCTGTTTTTT
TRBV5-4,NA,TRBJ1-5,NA,CASSLDRDQPQHF,TGTGCCAGCAGCTTGGACAGGGATCAGCCCCAGCATTTT
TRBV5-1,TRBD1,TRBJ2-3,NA,CASSGYRGVTDTQYF,TGCGCCAGCAGCGGTTACAGGGGGGTCACAGATACGCAGTATTTT
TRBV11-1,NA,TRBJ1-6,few,CASSRQTYNSPLHF,TGTGCCAGCAGCCGACAGACCTATAATTCACCCCTCCACTTT
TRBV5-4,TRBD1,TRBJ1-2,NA,CASSFVGTDGYTF,TGTGCCAGCAGCTTCGTAGGGACAGATGGCTACACCTTC
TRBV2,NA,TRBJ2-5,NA,CASSESETQYF,TGTGCCAGCAGTGAATCGGAGACCCAGTACTTC
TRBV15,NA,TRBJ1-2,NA,CATSERKGEGIHGYTF,TGTGCCACCAGCGAGCGGAAAGGGGAGGGAATTCATGGCTACACCTTC
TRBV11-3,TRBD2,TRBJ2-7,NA,CASSSGLAGDLSYNEQYF,TGTGCCAGCAGCTCAGGACTAGCGGGGGACCTCTCCTATAACGAGCAGTACTTC
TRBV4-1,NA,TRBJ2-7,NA,CASSQRPDSSYEQYF,TGCGCCAGCAGCCAACGTCCCGACAGTTCCTACGAGCAGTACTTC
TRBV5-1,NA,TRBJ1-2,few,CASSSQGSGYTF,TGCGCCAGCAGCTCTCAGGGCTCCGGCTACACCTTC
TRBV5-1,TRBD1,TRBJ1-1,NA,CASSPGQGENTEAFF,TGCGCCAGCAGCCCTGGACAGGGGGAGAACACTGAAGCTTTCTTT
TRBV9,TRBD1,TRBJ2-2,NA,CASSVVVGGAGELFF,TGTGCCAGCAGCGTAGTGGTAGGGGGCGCCGGGGAGCTGTTTTTT
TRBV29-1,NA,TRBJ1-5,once,CSVKGVGSNQPQHF,TGCAGCGTCAAGGGGGTGGGAAGCAATCAGCCCCAGCATTTT
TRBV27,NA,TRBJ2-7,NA,CASSSRVGEQYF,TGTGCCAGCAGTTCTCGGGTCGGGGAGCAGTACTTC
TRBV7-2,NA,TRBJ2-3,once,CASSPGNTQYF,TGTGCCAGCAGCCCAGGAAATACGCAGTATTTT
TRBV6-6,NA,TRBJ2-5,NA,CASSYSSPLETQYF,TGTGCCAGCAGTTACTCGAGTCCCCTGGAGACCCAGTACTTC
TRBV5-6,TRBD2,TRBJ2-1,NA,CASIRRGAWYEQFF,TGTGCCAGCATCCGGCGGGGGGCCTGGTATGAGCAGTTCTTC
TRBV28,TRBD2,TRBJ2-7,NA,CASYLGLAGSEQYF,TGTGCCAGTTACCTCGGGCTAGCGGGATCTGAGCAGTACTTC
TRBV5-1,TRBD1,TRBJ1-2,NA,CASSSSTGGDGYTF,TGCGCCAGCAGCTCGTCGACAGGGGGCGATGGCTACACCTTC
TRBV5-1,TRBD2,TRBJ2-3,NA,CASSWGAGGTDTQYF,TGCGCCAGCAGCTGGGGCGCGGGAGGGACAGATACGCAGTATTTT
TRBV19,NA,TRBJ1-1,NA,CASSLSRGAEAFF,TGTGCCAGTAGTTTAAGCCGGGGGGCTGAAGCTTTCTTT
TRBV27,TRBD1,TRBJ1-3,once,CASSLSGTGKGNTIYF,TGTGCCAGCAGTTTATCCGGGACAGGGAAGGGAAACACCATATATTTT
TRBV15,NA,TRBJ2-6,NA,CATSSGVSGANVLTF,TGTGCCACCAGCAGCGGAGTGTCTGGGGCCAACGTCCTGACTTTC
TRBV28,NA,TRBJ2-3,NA,CASSERGRATPSTDTQYF,TGTGCCAGCAGTGAGCGCGGAAGAGCCACCCCTAGCACAGATACGCAGTATTTT
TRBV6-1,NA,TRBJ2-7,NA,CASSVAEDGIYEQYF,TGTGCCAGCAGTGTGGCGGAGGACGGAATCTACGAGCAGTACTTC
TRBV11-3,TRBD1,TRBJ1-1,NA,CASSRDRNTEAFF,TGTGCCAGCAGCCGGGACAGAAACACTGAAGCTTTCTTT
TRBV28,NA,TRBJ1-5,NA,CASGDYSNQPQHF,TGTGCCAGCGGAGATTATAGCAATCAGCCCCAGCATTTT